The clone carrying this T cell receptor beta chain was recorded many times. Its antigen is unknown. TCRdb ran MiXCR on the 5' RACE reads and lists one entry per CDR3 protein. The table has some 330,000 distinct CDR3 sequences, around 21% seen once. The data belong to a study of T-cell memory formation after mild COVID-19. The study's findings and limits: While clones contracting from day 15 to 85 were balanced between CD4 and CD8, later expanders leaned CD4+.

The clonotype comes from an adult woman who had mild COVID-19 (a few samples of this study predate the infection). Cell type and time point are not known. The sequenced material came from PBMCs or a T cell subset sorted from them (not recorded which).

The chain's CDR3 is CASSPRHIGTEAFF. The CDR3 DNA sequence: TGTGCCAGCAGCCCCCGGCACATTGGCACTGAAGCTTTCTTT. The rearrangement uses TRBV7-8 and TRBJ1-1, with D unresolved. The CDR3 runs to 14 residues. Germline V gives CDR1 SGHVS, CDR2 FQNEAQ. The V gene lost 5 bases and the J gene lost 4 bases, with 14 bases spanning the gap.